The 24 T cell receptor beta chains below come from one sample, sequenced in a study of metastatic and nonmetastatic thyroid tumors. Thyroid surgery was preceded by no treatment in any patient. MiXCR was used by TCRdb to re-call the PCR reads. The table shows about 23,000 clones, with 20% to 30% occurring only once. Material for sequencing was tumor tissue. Receptors were obtained from a female donor with papillary thyroid cancer or a benign thyroid nodule (not recorded which). Some clones in this sample may be carry-over from other donors' samples.

This clone was observed a few times. This chain links TRBV6-4 with TRBJ2-3; 8 bases line up with TRBD2. CDR1 is MRHNA and CDR2 is SNTAGT in the germline V gene. The V segment lost 6 bases and the J segment 4 bases; nucleotides outside the gene matches: 15. CDR3 length: 17 amino acids. CDR3 sequence reads: CASSLHPPGTSPDTQYF. The CDR3 nucleotides are TGTGCCAGCAGCTTGCACCCTCCCGGGACTAGTCCAGATACGCAGTATTTT.

The chain employs TRBV3-1 and TRBJ2-1; D not resolved. Germline assignment: CDR1 LGHDT and CDR2 YNNKEL (reference sequence). V lost 0 bases to trimming and J lost 7 bases, with 4 bases between them. CDR3 length: 12 amino acids. CDR3 coding DNA: TGTGCCAGCAGCCAAGAGGGAAATGAGCAGTTCTTC. Translated: CASSQEGNEQFF.

This clone was counted at least ten times. In the same sample, other DNA sequences code for this CDR3. The V gene is TRBV11-2, the J gene TRBJ2-1; 10 bases match TRBD2. Trimming took 0 bases from V and 10 from J; bases not matched to a gene: 9. The germline V gene encodes CDR1 SGHAT and CDR2 FQNNGV. The CDR3 sequence is 16 residues long. The CDR3, as DNA: TGTGCCAGCAGCTTAGATAGAAGCGGGGGGGCCGAAGAGCAGTTCTTC. Protein: CASSLDRSGGAEEQFF.

This clone was detected many times. This rearrangement joins TRBV3-1 to TRBJ2-3; no clear D gene. There are 13 residues in the CDR3. V lost 0 bases and J lost 4, with 5 bases in between. Germline V gives CDR1 LGHDT, CDR2 YNNKEL (reference sequence). The CDR3 nucleotides are TGTGCCAGCAGCCAAGAAAGGTCAGATACGCAGTATTTT. Translating gives CASSQERSDTQYF.

This clone has just a few counts. Being one base from a much bigger clone, this may be a read error. The rearrangement links TRBV29-1 to TRBJ2-3; 7 bases align to TRBD2. The V gene's germline CDR1 is SQVTM and CDR2 ANQGSEA. The CDR3 has 13 residues. For the CDR3, the DNA is TGCAGCGTTGAGGGGGGGGGTACAGGTACGCAGTATTTT. This codes for CSVEGGGTGTQYF.

The chain employs TRBV6-1 and TRBJ2-5; D might be TRBD2 (6 bases). Trimming shortened V by 8 bases and J by 5 bases, and 21 bases separated the two germline ends. CDR3 length: 15 residues. Germline V gives CDR1 MNHNS, CDR2 SASEGT. As DNA, the CDR3 is TGTGCCAGCGGGGTCCGGGGGACCCCCCGTGAGACCCAGTACTTC. The encoded protein is CASGVRGTPRETQYF.

V is TRBV11-1 and J is TRBJ1-6; D may be TRBD1 (6 bases). CDR1 and CDR2 from the germline V gene are SGHAT and FQDESV (reference sequence). The CDR3 extends over 16 amino acids. V lost 5 bases to trimming and J lost 9 bases, with 20 bases between them. The CDR3 reads CASSRDMPTGISPLHF. CDR3 in DNA: TGTGCCAGCAGCCGGGACATGCCTACGGGTATTTCACCCCTCCACTTT.

Concerning this clone itself: An end of the junction differs from the germline gene, which may be a read error. The chain couples TRBV5-1 to TRBJ1-1; tentative D call: TRBD1 (6 bases). Germline CDR1 is SGHRS and CDR2 is YFSETQ. The CDR3 contains 12 residues. The CDR3 DNA sequence: TGCGCCAGCAGCGAATTCGAGGGGGAAGCTTTATTT. This gives the protein CASSEFEGEALF.

V is TRBV15 and J is TRBJ2-7, with unresolved D. Germline assignment: CDR1 LNHNV and CDR2 YYDKDF (reference sequence). The germline V and J ends were trimmed by 0 bases and 3 bases, with 12 bases remaining between them. The CDR3 loop spans 15 amino acids. CDR3 protein: CATSRDEAGHYEQYF. The CDR3, as DNA: TGTGCCACCAGCAGAGATGAGGCAGGCCACTACGAGCAGTACTTC.

This clone was counted ten times or more. The genes are TRBV7-2 and TRBJ2-5, with 8 bases fitting TRBD2. V lost 2 bases to trimming and J lost 5 bases; unmatched junction nucleotides: 7. Germline V gives CDR1 SGHTA, CDR2 FQGNSA. The CDR3 is made up of 15 amino acids. CDR3 coding DNA: TGTGCCAGCAGCTTATTGGGTAGCGGGGAGGAGACCCAGTACTTC. This codes for CASSLLGSGEETQYF.

J is TRBJ1-1 and V is TRBV3-1; D perhaps matches TRBD1 (6 bases). With 5 bases removed from V and 7 bases from J, the gap between germline ends came to 17 bases. Germline V CDR1 and CDR2: LGHDT, YNNKEL (reference sequence). This CDR3 is 14 amino acids long. The CDR3 DNA sequence: TGTGCCAGCAGCGTCGACGTTTGGGACAATGAAGCTTTCTTT. Translating gives CASSVDVWDNEAFF.

This clone was counted at least ten times. The CDR3 region is CASSLVSGADYEQYF. DNA of the CDR3: TGTGCCAGCAGCTTGGTTTCCGGGGCCGACTACGAGCAGTACTTC. The V and J genes are TRBV5-5 and TRBJ2-7, with D perhaps matching TRBD1 or TRBD2 (5 bases each). The CDR3 spans 15 residues. CDR1 and CDR2 from the germline V gene are SGHKS and YYEKEE (reference sequence). Trimming removed 0 bases from V and 3 bases from J, with 13 bases in between.

Points on this clone: With a much larger clone just one base away, this may be a read error. The CDR3 reads CSANLAYQGTQYF. CDR3 DNA sequence: TGCAGTGCGAACCTAGCTTACCAAGGGACCCAGTACTTC. The chain joins TRBV20-1 to TRBJ2-5; D is perhaps TRBD2 (5 bases). Germline CDR1 DFQATT, CDR2 SNEGSKA (reference sequence). The CDR3 contains 13 residues.

This clone was picked up many times. The chain carries TRBV6-2 or TRBV6-3 and TRBJ1-5, with TRBD1 matching 8 bases. This CDR3 has 16 residues. Trimming took 6 bases from V and 0 from J; bases not matched to a gene: 7. The germline V gene encodes CDR1 MNHEY and CDR2 SVGEGT. CDR3 protein: CASSINRGNSNQPQHF. The CDR3 coding sequence is TGTGCCAGCAGCATTAACAGGGGGAATAGCAATCAGCCCCAGCATTTT.

The V and J genes are TRBV7-8 and TRBJ2-1; a possible D gene is TRBD1 (6 bases). The germline V and J ends were trimmed by 4 bases and 0 bases, with 13 bases remaining between them. The CDR3 sequence is 16 residues long. Germline CDR1 is SGHVS and CDR2 is FQNEAQ. CDR3 amino acids: CASSSRQVASYNEQFF. In DNA form, the CDR3 reads TGTGCCAGCAGCTCCAGACAGGTGGCCTCCTACAATGAGCAGTTCTTC.

The chain employs TRBV7-2 and TRBJ2-7; a weak D match, TRBD2 (6 bases). The V gene's germline CDR1 is SGHTA and CDR2 FQGNSA. CDR3 size: 14 residues. V was shortened by 4 bases and J by 11 bases, with 21 bases between the two germline ends. The CDR3: CASSYSGGDPQKYF. The CDR3 nucleotides are TGTGCCAGCAGCTATAGCGGCGGGGATCCGCAAAAGTACTTC.

This clone has only a few counts. The chain uses TRBV10-2 and TRBJ2-2; unclear D gene. Germline V CDR1 and CDR2: WSHSY, SAAADI. Trimming took 6 bases from V and 8 from J, leaving 10 bases between them. This CDR3 has 12 amino acids. CDR3 residues: CASRKNAGELFF. CDR3 in DNA: TGCGCCAGCAGAAAAAACGCTGGGGAGCTGTTTTTT.

By sample share, this clone is medium-sized. CDR3 sequence reads: CASSSGLAGFHEQYF. The CDR3 DNA is TGTGCCAGCAGTTCGGGACTAGCGGGGTTCCACGAGCAGTACTTC. This chain uses TRBV12-3 or TRBV12-4 with TRBJ2-7; 13 positions match TRBD2. The trim removed 4 bases at V and 5 bases at J, leaving 5 bases unmatched. The CDR3 contains 15 residues.

This clone was seen a handful of times. A much larger clonotype is one base distant, so this may be a read error. The rearrangement links TRBV5-4 to TRBJ2-3; TRBD2 agrees at 9 bases. Germline V gene lookup returns CDR1 SGHNT and CDR2 YYREEE (reference sequence). V shed 2 bases, J shed 2 bases, and the junction held 3 bases outside the gene matches. This CDR3 contains 15 residues. This CDR3 reads CASSLTSGFTDTQYF. The CDR3 region has the DNA TGTGCCAGCAGCTTAACTAGCGGGTTCACAGATACGCAGTATTTT.

This clone was seen many times. This may come from a read error, since a much larger clone is one base off. In the same sample, other DNA sequences code for this CDR3. This chain uses TRBV6-1 with TRBJ1-4; D is unresolved. The germline gives CDR1 MNHNS, CDR2 SASEGT. This CDR3 comprises 13 residues. The CDR3 DNA follows: TGTGCCAGTAGTGAAAGGGAGGGAGAAAAACTGTTTTTT. It encodes CASSEREGEKLFF.

The chain uses TRBV20-1 and TRBJ2-7, with a tentative D call TRBD2 (6 bases). Per the germline V gene, CDR1 is DFQATT and CDR2 is SNEGSKA (reference sequence). The V gene lost 5 bases and the J gene lost 0 bases, with 17 bases spanning the gap. The CDR3 is 15 amino acids. This CDR3 is CSARHTSCGSYEQYF. CDR3 DNA: TGCAGTGCTCGACATACTAGCTGTGGCTCCTACGAGCAGTACTTC.

This clone was detected ten times or more. This CDR3 reads CSATPGPGTGQPQHF. For the CDR3, the DNA is TGCAGTGCAACCCCGGGCCCAGGGACGGGTCAGCCCCAGCATTTT. The genes are TRBV20-1 and TRBJ1-5, with D possibly TRBD1 on 5 matching bases. V dropped 6 bases and J dropped 6 bases, with 21 bases sitting between them. CDR1 DFQATT and CDR2 SNEGSKA come from the germline V gene (reference sequence). This CDR3 contains 15 residues.

This clone appeared a few times. The chain is built from TRBV7-3 and TRBJ2-1, with D unclear. Germline V CDR1 and CDR2: SGHTA, FQGTGA. The V end lost 3 bases, the J end lost 7 bases, and 7 bases lay between the germline ends. The CDR3 is made up of 12 amino acids. The CDR3 DNA reads TGTGCCAGCAGCTTCAGTGAAAATGAGCAGTTCTTC. Its protein product is CASSFSENEQFF.

CDR3 in DNA: TGTGCCAGTAGAGAACAGGGGATTACTAATGAAAAACTGTTTTTT. Its protein product is CASREQGITNEKLFF. The chain carries TRBV19 and TRBJ1-4; TRBD1 matches at 7 bases. From germline, CDR1 is LNHDA and CDR2 SQIVND (reference sequence). This CDR3 spans 15 amino acids. The ends lost 6 bases at V and 2 bases at J; junction bases unmatched: 6.